This T cell receptor (beta chain) was sequenced for a study of cytomegalovirus exposure and HLA in healthy donors. PCR employed 60 Vbeta and 13 Jbeta primers. Some clones are missing from TCRdb's copy, which holds only in-frame ones; the method was immunoSEQ multiplex PCR. Altogether about 160,000 clones are present, roughly 80% being singletons, with the ten largest covering roughly 1.9%. The source of this sequence is a female donor in good health and CMV-seronegative. The specimen was PBMCs.

Here the CDR3 DNA reads TGTGCCAGCAGCCAAGAGTTAGGGACAGGGGGAAATGAGCAGTTCTTC. Translating gives CASSQELGTGGNEQFF. The chain employs TRBV4-2 and TRBJ2-1; 11 bases agree with TRBD1. V gave up 0 bases and J gave up 7 bases; unmatched junction bases: 5. This CDR3 is built from 16 residues. Germline CDR1 reads LGHNA; CDR2 reads YNFKEQ.